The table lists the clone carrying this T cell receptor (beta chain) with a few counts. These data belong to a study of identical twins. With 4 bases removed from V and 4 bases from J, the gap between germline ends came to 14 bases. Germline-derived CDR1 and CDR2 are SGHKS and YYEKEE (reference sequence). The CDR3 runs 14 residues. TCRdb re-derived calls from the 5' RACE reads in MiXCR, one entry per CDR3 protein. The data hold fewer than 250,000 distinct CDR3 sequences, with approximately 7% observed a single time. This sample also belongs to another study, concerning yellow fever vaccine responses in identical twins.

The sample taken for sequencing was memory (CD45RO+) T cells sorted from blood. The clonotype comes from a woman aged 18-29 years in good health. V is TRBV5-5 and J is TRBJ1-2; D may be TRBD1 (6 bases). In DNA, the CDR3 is TGTGCCAGCAGCCCTCCGGGACACCGCTATGGCTACACCTTC. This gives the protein CASSPPGHRYGYTF.